The clone carrying this T cell receptor (beta chain) has more than one count but fewer than ten. Its antigen is not known. Germline V gene data show CDR1 as LGHDT and CDR2 as YNNKEL (reference sequence). The germline V and J ends were trimmed by 5 bases and 9 bases, with 14 bases remaining between them. This CDR3 is built from 13 residues. Preparing the TCRbeta library involved the use of unique molecular identifiers. TCRdb redid the calling of the PCR reads with MiXCR, one entry per CDR3 protein. The sample has about 980,000 distinct CDR3 sequences, around 30% seen once. The data are from a study of T-cell reconstitution after alpha-beta-depleted transplantation in children. General study points: Certain patients had high TCRbeta diversity at day 60, and it came from recipient T cells and thymic progenitors that survived.

This specimen was PBMCs, mostly from graft donor cells, taken 360 days after TCRalphabeta/CD19-depleted stem cell transplant. The chain joins TRBV3-1 to TRBJ2-1; D is uncertain. The clonotype was recovered from a boy under three years old who had a stem cell transplant for SCID, so the T cells may come from the graft donor. The CDR3 DNA follows: TGTGCCAGCAGCGCGACGGGCGACCCTGAGCAGTTCTTC. This gives the protein CASSATGDPEQFF.